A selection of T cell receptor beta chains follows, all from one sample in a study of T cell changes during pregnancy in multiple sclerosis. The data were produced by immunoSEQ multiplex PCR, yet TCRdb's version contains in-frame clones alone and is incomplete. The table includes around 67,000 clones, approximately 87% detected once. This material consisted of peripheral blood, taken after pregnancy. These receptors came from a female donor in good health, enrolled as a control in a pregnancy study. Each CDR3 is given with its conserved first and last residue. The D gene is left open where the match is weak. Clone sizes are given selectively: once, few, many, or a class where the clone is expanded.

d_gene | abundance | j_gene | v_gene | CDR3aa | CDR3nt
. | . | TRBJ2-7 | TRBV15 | CATSTVGGSSYEQYF | TGTGCCACCAGCACCGTAGGCGGCAGCTCCTACGAGCAGTACTTC
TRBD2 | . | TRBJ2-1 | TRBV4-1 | CASNPSSGGFNEQFF | TGCGCCAGCAACCCTTCTAGCGGGGGATTCAATGAGCAGTTCTTC
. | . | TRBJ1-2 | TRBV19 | CASSLLASGDYGYTF | TGTGCCAGTAGTCTCCTCGCCTCAGGGGACTATGGCTACACCTTC
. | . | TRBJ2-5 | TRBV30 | CAWRGLGETQYF | TGTGCCTGGAGGGGGCTTGGGGAGACCCAGTACTTC
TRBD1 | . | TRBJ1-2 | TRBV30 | CAWSAGQFSGYTF | TGTGCCTGGAGTGCGGGACAGTTTAGTGGCTACACCTTC
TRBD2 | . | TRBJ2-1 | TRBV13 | CASSPGLRGGSNEQFF | TGTGCCAGCAGCCCGGGGTTGCGGGGGGGATCCAATGAGCAGTTCTTC
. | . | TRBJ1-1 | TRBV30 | CAWSDGYNTEAFF | TGTGCCTGGAGTGACGGGTATAACACTGAAGCTTTCTTT
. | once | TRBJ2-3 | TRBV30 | CAWSVLGDTQYF | TGTGCCTGGAGTGTTCTCGGAGATACGCAGTATTTT
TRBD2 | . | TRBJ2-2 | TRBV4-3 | CASSQFGQRGRELFF | TGCGCCAGCAGCCAATTCGGTCAGCGGGGGCGGGAGCTGTTTTTT
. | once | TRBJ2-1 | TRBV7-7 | CASSDGSGTYNEQFF | TGTGCCAGCAGTGACGGTAGCGGTACCTACAATGAGCAGTTCTTC
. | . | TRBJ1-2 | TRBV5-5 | CASSLVRQARLYGYTF | TGTGCCAGCAGCTTGGTTCGACAGGCCCGCTTATATGGCTACACCTTC
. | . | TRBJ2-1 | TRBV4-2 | CASSPPASLNNEQFF | TGTGCCAGCAGCCCGCCGGCTAGCCTTAACAATGAGCAGTTCTTC
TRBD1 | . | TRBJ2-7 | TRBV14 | CASSPTDRGEQYF | TGTGCCAGCAGCCCGACGGACAGGGGCGAGCAGTACTTC
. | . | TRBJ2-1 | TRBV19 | CASSTGGSGYNEQFF | TGTGCCAGTAGTACCGGAGGTAGCGGCTACAATGAGCAGTTCTTC
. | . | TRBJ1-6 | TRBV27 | CASSWEGQAYNSPLHF | TGTGCCAGCAGTTGGGAGGGGCAGGCATATAATTCACCCCTCCACTTT
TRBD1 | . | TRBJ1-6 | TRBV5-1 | CASSNGQGGSNSPLHF | TGCGCCAGCAGCAACGGACAGGGAGGTTCTAATTCACCCCTCCACTTT
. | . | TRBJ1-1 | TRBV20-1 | CSASFSSRFF | TGCAGTGCTAGCTTTTCCTCCAGGTTCTTT
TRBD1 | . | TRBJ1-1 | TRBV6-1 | CASRVAGTVNTEAFF | TGTGCCAGCAGGGTAGCCGGGACAGTAAACACTGAAGCTTTCTTT
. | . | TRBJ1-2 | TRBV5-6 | CASSLFTGPGGYTF | TGTGCCAGCAGCTTGTTTACAGGGCCCGGTGGCTACACCTTC
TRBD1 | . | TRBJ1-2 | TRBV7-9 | CASSLAGTEGTF | TGTGCCAGCAGCTTAGCGGGGACAGAGGGCACCTTC
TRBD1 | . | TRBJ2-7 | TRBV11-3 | CASSLEGQGVIGEQYF | TGTGCCAGCAGCTTAGAAGGACAGGGAGTGATAGGCGAGCAGTACTTC
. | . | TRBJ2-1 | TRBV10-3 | CAISDGLASYNEQFF | TGTGCCATCAGTGACGGGCTAGCCTCCTACAATGAGCAGTTCTTC
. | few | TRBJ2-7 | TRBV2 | CASRALDSEQYF | TGTGCCAGCAGGGCACTAGACTCCGAGCAGTACTTC
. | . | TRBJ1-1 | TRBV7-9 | CASTENTEAFF | TGTGCCAGCACAGAAAACACTGAAGCTTTCTTT
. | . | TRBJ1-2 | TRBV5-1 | CASGRDSLGYTF | TGCGCCAGCGGCAGGGACTCCCTAGGCTACACCTTC
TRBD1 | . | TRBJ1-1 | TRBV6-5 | CASSWQGADTEAFF | TGTGCCAGCAGTTGGCAGGGGGCCGACACTGAAGCTTTCTTT
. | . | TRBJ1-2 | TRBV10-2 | CASSESLGHLYGYTF | TGCGCCAGCAGTGAGTCGTTGGGGCACCTCTATGGCTACACCTTC
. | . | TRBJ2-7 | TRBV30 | CAWSVGTPYEQYF | TGTGCCTGGAGTGTGGGGACACCCTACGAGCAGTACTTC
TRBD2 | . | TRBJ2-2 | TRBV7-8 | CASSPGPGLAGGLGGELFF | TGTGCCAGCAGCCCCGGCCCGGGACTAGCGGGGGGGCTGGGCGGGGAGCTGTTTTTT
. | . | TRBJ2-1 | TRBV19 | CASSTTGTPGNEQFF | TGTGCCAGTAGTACGACGGGGACTCCGGGCAATGAGCAGTTCTTC
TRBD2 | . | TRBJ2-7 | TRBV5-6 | CASSLFDERGYEQYF | TGTGCCAGCAGCTTGTTCGATGAGCGGGGCTACGAGCAGTACTTC
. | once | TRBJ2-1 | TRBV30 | CAWSKGSNEQFF | TGTGCCTGGAGTAAGGGGTCCAATGAGCAGTTCTTC
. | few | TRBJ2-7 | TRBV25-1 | CASSESGGGRYEQYF | TGTGCCAGCAGTGAATCTGGGGGAGGACGTTACGAGCAGTACTTC
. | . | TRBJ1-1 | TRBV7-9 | CASVHRDGTEAFF | TGTGCCAGCGTTCACAGGGATGGCACTGAAGCTTTCTTT
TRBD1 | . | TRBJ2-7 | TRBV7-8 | CASSSSRDRFGEQYF | TGTGCCAGCAGCTCGTCCCGGGACAGGTTCGGGGAGCAGTACTTC
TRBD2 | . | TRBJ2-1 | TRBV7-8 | CASSLEAGGYNEQFF | TGTGCCAGCAGCTTAGAAGCGGGAGGGTACAATGAGCAGTTCTTC